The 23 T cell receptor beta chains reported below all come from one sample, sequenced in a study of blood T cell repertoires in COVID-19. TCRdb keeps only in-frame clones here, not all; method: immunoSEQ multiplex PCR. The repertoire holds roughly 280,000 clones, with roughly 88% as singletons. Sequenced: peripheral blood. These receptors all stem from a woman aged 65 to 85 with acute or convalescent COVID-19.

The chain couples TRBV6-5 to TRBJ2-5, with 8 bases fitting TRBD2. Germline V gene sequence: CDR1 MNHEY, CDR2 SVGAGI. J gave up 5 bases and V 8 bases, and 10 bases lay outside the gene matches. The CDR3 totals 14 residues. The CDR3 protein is CASRLSGAGETQYF. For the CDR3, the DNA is TGTGCCAGCCGACTTAGCGGGGCCGGGGAGACCCAGTACTTC.

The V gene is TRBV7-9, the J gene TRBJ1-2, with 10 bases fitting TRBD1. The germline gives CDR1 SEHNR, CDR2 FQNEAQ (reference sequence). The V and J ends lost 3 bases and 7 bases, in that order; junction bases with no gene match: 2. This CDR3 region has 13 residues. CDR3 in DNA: TGTGCCAGCAGCTTGGACAGGGGGGCTGGCTACACCTTC. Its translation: CASSLDRGAGYTF.

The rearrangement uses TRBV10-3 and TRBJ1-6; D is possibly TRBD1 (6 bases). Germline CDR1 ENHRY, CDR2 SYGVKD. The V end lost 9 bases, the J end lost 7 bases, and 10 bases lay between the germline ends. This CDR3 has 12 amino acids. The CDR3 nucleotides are TGTGCCATAAAAGACAGGAATTCACCCCTCCACTTT. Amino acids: CAIKDRNSPLHF.

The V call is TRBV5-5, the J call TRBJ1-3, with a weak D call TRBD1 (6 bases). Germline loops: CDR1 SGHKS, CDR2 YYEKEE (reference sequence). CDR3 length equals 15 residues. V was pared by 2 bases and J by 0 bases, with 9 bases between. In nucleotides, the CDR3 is TGTGCCAGCAGCTTCGGACAGAGCTCTGGAAACACCATATATTTT. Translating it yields CASSFGQSSGNTIYF. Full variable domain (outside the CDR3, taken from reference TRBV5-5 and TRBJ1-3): DAGVTQSPTHLIKTRGQQVTLRCSPISGHKSVSWYQQVLGQGPQFIFQYYEKEERGRGNFPDRFSARQFPNYSSELNVNALLLGDSALYLCASSFGQSSGNTIYFGEGSWLTVV.

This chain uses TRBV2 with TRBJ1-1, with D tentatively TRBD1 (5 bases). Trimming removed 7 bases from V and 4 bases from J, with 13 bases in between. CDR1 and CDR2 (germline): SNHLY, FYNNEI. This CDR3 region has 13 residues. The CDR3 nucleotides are TGTGCCAGCACAGCAAGTAGGGGCACTGAAGCTTTCTTT. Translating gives CASTASRGTEAFF.

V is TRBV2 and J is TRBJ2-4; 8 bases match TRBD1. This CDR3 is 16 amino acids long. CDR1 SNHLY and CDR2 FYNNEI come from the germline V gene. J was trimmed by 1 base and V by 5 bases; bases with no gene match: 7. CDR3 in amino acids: CASSSTGALAKNIQYF. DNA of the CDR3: TGTGCCAGCAGTTCGACAGGGGCCCTGGCCAAAAACATTCAGTACTTC.

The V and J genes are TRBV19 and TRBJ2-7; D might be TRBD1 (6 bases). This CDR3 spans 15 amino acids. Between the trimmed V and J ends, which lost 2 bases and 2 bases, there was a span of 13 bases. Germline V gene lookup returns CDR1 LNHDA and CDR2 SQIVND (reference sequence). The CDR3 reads CASSIRMTGTYEQYF. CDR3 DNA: TGTGCCAGTAGTATAAGAATGACAGGAACCTACGAGCAGTACTTC.

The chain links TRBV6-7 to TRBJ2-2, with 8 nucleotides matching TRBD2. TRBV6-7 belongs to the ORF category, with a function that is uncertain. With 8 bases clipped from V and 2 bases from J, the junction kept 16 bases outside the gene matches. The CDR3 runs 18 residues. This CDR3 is CASPPLRAGVRNTGELFF. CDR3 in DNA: TGTGCCAGCCCCCCCCTGCGAGCGGGGGTTCGAAACACCGGGGAGCTGTTTTTT.

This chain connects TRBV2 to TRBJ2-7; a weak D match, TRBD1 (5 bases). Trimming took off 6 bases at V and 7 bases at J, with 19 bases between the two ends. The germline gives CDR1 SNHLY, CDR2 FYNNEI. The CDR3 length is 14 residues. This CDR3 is CASRQAQGLGEQYF. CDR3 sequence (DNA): TGTGCCAGCAGGCAGGCCCAGGGCTTGGGGGAGCAGTACTTC.

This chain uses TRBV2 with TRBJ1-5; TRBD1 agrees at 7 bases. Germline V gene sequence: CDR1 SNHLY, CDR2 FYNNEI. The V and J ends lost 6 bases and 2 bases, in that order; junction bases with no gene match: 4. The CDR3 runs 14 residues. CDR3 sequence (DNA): TGTGCCAGCAGAAACAGGGGAGGCAATCAGCCCCAGCATTTT. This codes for CASRNRGGNQPQHF.

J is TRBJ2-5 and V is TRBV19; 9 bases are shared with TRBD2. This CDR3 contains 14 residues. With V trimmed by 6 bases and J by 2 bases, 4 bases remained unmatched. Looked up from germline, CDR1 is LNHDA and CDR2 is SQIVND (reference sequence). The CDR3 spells CASRDAGGQETQYF. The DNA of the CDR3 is TGTGCCAGTAGGGATGCGGGGGGGCAAGAGACCCAGTACTTC.

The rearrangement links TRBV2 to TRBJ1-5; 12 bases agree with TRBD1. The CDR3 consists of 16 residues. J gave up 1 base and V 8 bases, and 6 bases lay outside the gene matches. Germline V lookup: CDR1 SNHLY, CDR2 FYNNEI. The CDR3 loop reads CASSGTGGTSNQPQHF. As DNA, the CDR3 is TGTGCCAGCTCCGGGACAGGGGGCACGAGCAATCAGCCCCAGCATTTT.

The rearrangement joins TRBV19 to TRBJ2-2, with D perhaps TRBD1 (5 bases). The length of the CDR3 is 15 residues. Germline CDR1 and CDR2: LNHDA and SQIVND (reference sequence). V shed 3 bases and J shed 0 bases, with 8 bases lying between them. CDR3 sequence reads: CASSIRTTNTGELFF. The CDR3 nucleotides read TGTGCCAGTAGTATCAGGACAACGAACACCGGGGAGCTGTTTTTT.

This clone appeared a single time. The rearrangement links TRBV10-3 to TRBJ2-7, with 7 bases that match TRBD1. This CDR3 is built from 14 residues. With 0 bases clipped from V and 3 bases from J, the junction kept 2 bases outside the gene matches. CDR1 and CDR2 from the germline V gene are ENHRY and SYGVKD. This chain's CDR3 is CAISESAGGYEQYF. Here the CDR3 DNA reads TGTGCCATCAGTGAGTCGGCAGGGGGCTACGAGCAGTACTTC.

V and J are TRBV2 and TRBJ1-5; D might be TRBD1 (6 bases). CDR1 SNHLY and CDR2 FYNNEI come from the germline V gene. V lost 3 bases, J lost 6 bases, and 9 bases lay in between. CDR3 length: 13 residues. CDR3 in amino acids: CASSDLGGQPQHF. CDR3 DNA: TGTGCCAGCAGTGATCTAGGGGGTCAGCCCCAGCATTTT.

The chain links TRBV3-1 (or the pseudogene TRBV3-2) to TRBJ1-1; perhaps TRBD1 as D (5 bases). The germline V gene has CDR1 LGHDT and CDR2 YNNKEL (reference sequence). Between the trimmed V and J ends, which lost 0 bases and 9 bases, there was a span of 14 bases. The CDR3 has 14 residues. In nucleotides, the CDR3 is TGTGCCAGCAGCCAAGATCAGGCCAGGGCGAAAGCTTTCTTT. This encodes CASSQDQARAKAFF.

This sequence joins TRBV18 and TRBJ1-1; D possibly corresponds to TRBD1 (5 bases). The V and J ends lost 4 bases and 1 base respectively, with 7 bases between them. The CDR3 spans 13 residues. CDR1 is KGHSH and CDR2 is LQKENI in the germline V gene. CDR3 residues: CASSRQRNTEAFF. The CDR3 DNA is TGTGCCAGCTCACGACAGAGGAACACTGAAGCTTTCTTT.

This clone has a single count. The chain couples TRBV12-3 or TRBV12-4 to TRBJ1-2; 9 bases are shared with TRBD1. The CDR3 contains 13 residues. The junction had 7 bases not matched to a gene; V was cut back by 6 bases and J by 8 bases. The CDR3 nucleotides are TGTGCCAGCAGACTAACAGGGGGCGAAGGCTACACCTTC. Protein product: CASRLTGGEGYTF.

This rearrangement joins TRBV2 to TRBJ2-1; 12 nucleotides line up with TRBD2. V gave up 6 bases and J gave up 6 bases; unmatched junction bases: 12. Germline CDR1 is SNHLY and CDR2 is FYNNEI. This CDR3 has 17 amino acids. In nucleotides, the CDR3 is TGTGCCAGCAGACCGCGTCTAGCGGGGGGGCCGGGCAATGAGCAGTTCTTC. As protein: CASRPRLAGGPGNEQFF.

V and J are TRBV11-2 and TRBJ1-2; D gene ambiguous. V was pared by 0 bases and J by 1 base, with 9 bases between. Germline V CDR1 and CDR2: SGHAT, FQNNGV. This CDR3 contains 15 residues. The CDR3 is CASSLDGEGNYGYTF. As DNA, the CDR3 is TGTGCCAGCAGCTTAGATGGGGAGGGTAACTATGGCTACACCTTC.

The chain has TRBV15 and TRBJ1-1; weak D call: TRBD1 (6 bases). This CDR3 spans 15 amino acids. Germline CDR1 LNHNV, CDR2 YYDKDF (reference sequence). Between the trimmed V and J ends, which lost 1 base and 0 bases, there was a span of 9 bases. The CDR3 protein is CATSRGGGMNTEAFF. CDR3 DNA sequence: TGTGCCACCAGCAGAGGGGGGGGCATGAACACTGAAGCTTTCTTT.

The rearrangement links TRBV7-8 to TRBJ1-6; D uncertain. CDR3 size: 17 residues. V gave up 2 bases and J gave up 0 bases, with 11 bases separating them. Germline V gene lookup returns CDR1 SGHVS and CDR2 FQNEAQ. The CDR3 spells CASSLSPLSSYNSPLHF. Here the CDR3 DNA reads TGTGCCAGCAGCTTATCACCGCTGAGCTCCTATAATTCACCCCTCCACTTT.

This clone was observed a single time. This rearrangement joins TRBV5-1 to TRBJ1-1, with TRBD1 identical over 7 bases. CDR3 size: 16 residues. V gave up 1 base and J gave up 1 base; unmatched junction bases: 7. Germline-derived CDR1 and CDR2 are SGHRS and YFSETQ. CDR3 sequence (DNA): TGCGCCAGCAGCTTGAGACAGGGTCAGGGGAACACTGAAGCTTTCTTT. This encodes CASSLRQGQGNTEAFF.